This entry lists 17 T cell receptor beta chains sequenced from one sample in a study of T cell changes during pregnancy in multiple sclerosis. Some clones are missing from TCRdb's copy, which holds only in-frame ones; the method was immunoSEQ multiplex PCR. The sample carries 70,000 to 100,000 clones, under 95% recorded once. The starting material was peripheral blood, obtained in the first trimester of pregnancy. The receptors were gathered from a female donor with multiple sclerosis, enrolled in a pregnancy study.

V is TRBV9 and J is TRBJ2-7; 9 bases align to TRBD2. There are 15 residues in the CDR3. Looked up from germline, CDR1 is SGDLS and CDR2 is YYNGEE. Trimming cost V 0 bases and J 3 bases; bases outside gene matches: 4. Here the CDR3 DNA reads TGTGCCAGCAGCGTAGGGGTAGCGGGAGTCTACGAGCAGTACTTC. Its protein is CASSVGVAGVYEQYF. Supplemented by reference TRBV9 and TRBJ2-7, the full variable domain reads DSGVTQTPKHLITATGQRVTLRCSPRSGDLSVYWYQQSLDQGLQFLIQYYNGEERAKGNILERFSAQQFPDLHSELNLSSLELGDSALYFCASSVGVAGVYEQYFGPGTRLTVT.

This chain connects TRBV9 to TRBJ2-7; D ambiguous. V shed 3 bases and J shed 2 bases, with 12 bases lying between them. Looked up from germline, CDR1 is SGDLS and CDR2 is YYNGEE. CDR3 size: 14 residues. The CDR3 nucleotides read TGTGCCAGCAGCGCCGCAGACATAACCTACGAGCAGTACTTC. It codes for CASSAADITYEQYF.

The V and J genes are TRBV19 and TRBJ2-2; TRBD2 aligns across 7 bases. CDR3 size: 17 residues. Germline assignment: CDR1 LNHDA and CDR2 SQIVND (reference sequence). The ends lost 3 bases at V and 4 bases at J; junction bases unmatched: 11. CDR3 loop: CASSMRILAEVTGELFF. The CDR3 bases are TGTGCCAGTAGTATGAGGATTCTAGCGGAGGTCACCGGGGAGCTGTTTTTT. Together with reference TRBV19 and TRBJ2-2, the CDR3 gives the full variable domain: DGGITQSPKYLFRKEGQNVTLSCEQNLNHDAMYWYRQDPGQGLRLIYYSQIVNDFQKGDIAEGYSVSREKKESFPLTVTSAQKNPTAFYLCASSMRILAEVTGELFFGEGSRLTVL.

The chain carries TRBV6-1 and TRBJ2-4; 8 bases are shared with TRBD1. This CDR3 has 18 residues. CDR1 is MNHNS and CDR2 is SASEGT in the germline V gene. Trimming took 1 base from V and 1 from J; bases not matched to a gene: 9. The CDR3 nucleotides are TGTGCCAGCAGTGAAGGGGGACAGGTGCTGGGGGCCAAAAACATTCAGTACTTC. It translates to CASSEGGQVLGAKNIQYF.

This clone came up once. This chain joins TRBV4-3 and TRBJ2-7; 11 bases fit TRBD1. Germline V gene sequence: CDR1 LGHNA, CDR2 YSLEER. This CDR3 is built from 16 residues. V shed 4 bases, J shed 5 bases, and the junction held 10 bases outside the gene matches. The CDR3 region is CASSPIYGTGGDEQYF. CDR3 sequence (DNA): TGCGCCAGCAGCCCGATATACGGGACAGGGGGAGACGAGCAGTACTTC.

The V gene is TRBV14, the J gene TRBJ1-4, with TRBD1 as a possible D gene (5 bases). Germline values: CDR1 SGHDN, CDR2 FVKESK. The CDR3 runs to 13 residues. Trimming removed 4 bases from V and 10 bases from J, with 13 bases in between. CDR3 nucleotides: TGTGCCAGCAGCCCTGACAGAGGCGTAAAACTGTTTTTT. It codes for CASSPDRGVKLFF.

The rearrangement joins TRBV14 to TRBJ2-2; maybe TRBD2 (6 bases). The CDR3 has 19 residues. V gave up 6 bases and J gave up 7 bases, with 30 bases separating them. Germline V gene sequence: CDR1 SGHDN, CDR2 FVKESK. DNA for the CDR3: TGTGCCAGCAGACCAGGAGGGGAACTCACGAGGGCGAGTGACGGGGAGCTGTTTTTT. Residues: CASRPGGELTRASDGELFF.

The rearrangement joins TRBV7-9 to TRBJ2-1; TRBD2 matches at 12 bases. This CDR3 is built from 15 residues. Unmatched junction bases numbered 2, after V lost 1 base and J lost 7 bases. Germline CDR1 SEHNR, CDR2 FQNEAQ (reference sequence). CDR3 amino acids: CASSLVGLAGNEQFF. CDR3 sequence (DNA): TGTGCCAGCAGCTTAGTAGGACTAGCGGGGAATGAGCAGTTCTTC.

This chain connects TRBV5-1 to TRBJ2-5, with 11 bases matching TRBD2. Germline loops: CDR1 SGHRS, CDR2 YFSETQ. The J segment lost 2 bases and the V segment lost 2 bases, leaving 5 bases of the junction unmatched. The CDR3 is made up of 16 amino acids. The chain's CDR3 is CASSFPSGRFQETQYF. CDR3 coding DNA: TGCGCCAGCAGCTTCCCTAGCGGGAGGTTTCAAGAGACCCAGTACTTC.

This chain joins TRBV27 and TRBJ2-5; possibly TRBD2 for D (5 bases). Germline loops: CDR1 MNHEY, CDR2 SMNVEV (reference sequence). Trimming removed 5 bases at V and 5 bases at J, with 12 bases between. The CDR3 length is 13 residues. CDR3 in DNA: TGTGCCAGCAGTCCGCGGGCCGGGGAGACCCAGTACTTC. This encodes CASSPRAGETQYF.

V is TRBV5-1 and J is TRBJ1-5; D is unresolved. The CDR3 is 14 residues long. V gave up 3 bases and J gave up 2 bases, with 9 bases separating them. The germline gives CDR1 SGHRS, CDR2 YFSETQ. The CDR3 sequence is CASSSSGGNQPQHF. CDR3 bases: TGCGCCAGCAGCTCATCCGGGGGCAATCAGCCCCAGCATTTT.

The chain employs TRBV6-1 and TRBJ2-5; 9 bases match TRBD2. V was pared by 8 bases and J by 5 bases, with 6 bases of the junction left unmatched. In germline, CDR1 is MNHNS, CDR2 SASEGT. The CDR3 has 13 residues. CDR3 sequence (DNA): TGTGCCAGCGCGGGAGGGTCTTCGGAGACCCAGTACTTC. This codes for CASAGGSSETQYF.

The gene calls are TRBV6-5 and TRBJ2-5, with TRBD1 matching over 8 bases. V trimming: 5 bases; J trimming: 6 bases; junction bases outside the gene matches: 5. CDR1 MNHEY and CDR2 SVGAGI come from the germline V gene. This CDR3 is built from 13 residues. The CDR3, as DNA: TGTGCCAGCAGTCGAGGACAGGGTCAGACCCAGTACTTC. Amino acids: CASSRGQGQTQYF.

The J gene is TRBJ2-1, the V gene TRBV28, with 10 bases matching TRBD2. This CDR3 region has 12 residues. V was pared by 5 bases and J by 12 bases, with 4 bases of the junction left unmatched. Germline values: CDR1 MDHEN, CDR2 SYDVKM. CDR3: CASSLAGEGQFF. The DNA for the CDR3 is TGTGCCAGCAGTCTAGCGGGAGAGGGGCAGTTCTTC.

The chain employs TRBV6-4 and TRBJ2-1; perhaps TRBD2 as D (5 bases). Trimming took off 2 bases at V and 4 bases at J, with 6 bases between the two ends. This CDR3 has 13 amino acids. CDR1 and CDR2 from the germline V gene are MRHNA and SNTAGT. Here the CDR3 reads CASSDGEYNEQFF. The CDR3, as DNA: TGTGCCAGCAGTGACGGGGAGTACAATGAGCAGTTCTTC.

This clone has only a few counts. J is TRBJ1-2 and V is TRBV2; 9 bases fit TRBD1. V shed 7 bases, J shed 6 bases, and the junction held 6 bases outside the gene matches. The CDR3 is 13 amino acids. CDR1 is SNHLY and CDR2 is FYNNEI in the germline V gene. CDR3 sequence reads: CASNTGGGDGYTF. CDR3 DNA: TGTGCCAGCAATACAGGGGGCGGAGATGGCTACACCTTC.

This clone was counted between two and nine times. The rearrangement uses TRBV7-2 and TRBJ2-1, with 7 positions matching TRBD2. This CDR3 is 14 amino acids long. CDR1 and CDR2 from the germline V gene are SGHTA and FQGNSA. The junction had 3 bases not matched to a gene; V was cut back by 1 base and J by 6 bases. The CDR3: CASSLVLASNEQFF. The CDR3 DNA follows: TGTGCCAGCAGCTTAGTACTAGCGAGCAATGAGCAGTTCTTC.